This entry lists 8 T cell receptor beta chains sequenced from one sample in a study of blood T cells in healthy people across ages. The use of a sample-barcoded 5' primer and a J-beta primer mix characterized a second PCR of roughly 6 to 12 cycles. One entry per CDR3 protein, called by TCRdb with MiXCR from the 5' RACE reads. Seen here are hundreds of thousands of distinct CDR3 sequences, approximately 30% observed once, and the top ten hold approximately 15%. The specimen was blood. These receptors were collected from a woman over 75 in good health.

The sample holds a few counts of this clonotype. Since a much larger clone is just one base distant, this may be a read error. The chain has TRBV6-2 or TRBV6-3 and TRBJ1-1; 7 bases match TRBD1. This CDR3 contains 14 residues. The V gene's germline CDR1 is MNHEY and CDR2 SVGEGT. The CDR3 reads CAGRKRQGGTEAFF. CDR3 nucleotide sequence: TGTGCCGGCAGAAAGAGACAGGGAGGCACTGAAGCTTTCTTT.

The sample holds many counts of this clonotype. The chain links TRBV6-5 to TRBJ1-2, with TRBD1 identical over 8 bases. V lost 6 bases to trimming and J lost 3 bases; unmatched junction nucleotides: 9. Looked up from germline, CDR1 is MNHEY and CDR2 is SVGAGI. The CDR3 contains 15 residues. The CDR3 DNA is TGTGCCAGCAGCCGACAGGGGATTGAGGACTATGGCTACACCTTC. Translated, it gives CASSRQGIEDYGYTF.

About this clonotype itself: A clone one base away is much larger, so this may be a read error. The chain is built from TRBV30 and TRBJ1-5; 9 bases align to TRBD1. Germline-derived CDR1 and CDR2 are GTSNPN and SVGIG (reference sequence). J was trimmed by 5 bases and V by 2 bases; bases with no gene match: 22. The CDR3 length is 20 residues. The CDR3 reads CAWSYSLGQGTYTGYQPQHF. The CDR3 DNA reads as TGTGCCTGGAGTTATTCCCTAGGACAGGGGACATACACCGGCTATCAGCCCCAGCATTTT.

This clonotype was observed a few times. The rearrangement joins TRBV28 to TRBJ1-2, with a possible D match to TRBD1 (5 bases). The germline V gene has CDR1 MDHEN and CDR2 SYDVKM. Trimming cost V 5 bases and J 7 bases, with 17 bases left between them. The CDR3 consists of 14 residues. The CDR3 DNA sequence: TGTGCCAGCAGTCCCCAAGGGACCGTGGGTGGCTACACCTTC. Amino acids: CASSPQGTVGGYTF.

This chain connects TRBV19 to TRBJ1-3; D perhaps matches TRBD1 (5 bases). The ends were cut back, 7 bases at V and 4 bases at J, with 14 bases in the middle. The germline CDR1 and CDR2 sequences are LNHDA and SQIVND (reference sequence). The CDR3 loop spans 14 amino acids. The CDR3 DNA reads as TGTGCCAGTACTCGTGGGGGATCCGGAAACACCATATATTTT. Residues: CASTRGGSGNTIYF.

The V and J genes are TRBV9 and TRBJ2-7, with D perhaps assigned TRBD1 or TRBD2 (5 bases each). The length of the CDR3 is 15 residues. The germline V gene encodes CDR1 SGDLS and CDR2 YYNGEE. Trimming stripped 2 bases from V and 3 bases from J, with 15 bases between. The CDR3 loop is CASSVGAGSHYEQYF. The CDR3 DNA follows: TGTGCCAGCAGCGTCGGGGCGGGTTCCCACTACGAGCAGTACTTC.

The CDR3 sequence: CASSSLGTSTGELFF. The CDR3 region has the DNA TGCGCCAGCAGCTCCCTGGGGACATCCACCGGGGAGCTGTTTTTT. The V and J genes are TRBV5-1 and TRBJ2-2; maybe TRBD1 (6 bases). This CDR3 is 15 amino acids long. Germline-derived CDR1 and CDR2 are SGHRS and YFSETQ. Trimming stripped 3 bases from V and 4 bases from J, with 13 bases between.

A remark on this clonotype: Just one base apart from a much larger clone, this may be a read error. This chain uses TRBV20-1 with TRBJ2-1; no reliable D call. From germline, CDR1 is DFQATT and CDR2 SNEGSKA (reference sequence). The CDR3 spans 12 residues. The V end was cut by 5 bases, the J end by 8 bases, with 13 bases between. This CDR3 is CSALGRFYEQFF. The CDR3 bases are TGCAGTGCTCTTGGACGGTTCTATGAGCAGTTCTTC.